A selection of T cell receptor beta chains follows, all from one sample in a study of blood T cells in healthy people across ages. A single record per CDR3 protein comes from TCRdb applying MiXCR to the 5' RACE reads. Seen here are roughly 700,000 distinct CDR3 sequences, 45% to 50% observed once, and the top ten hold about 32%. Sequencing was performed on blood. These receptors were collected from a woman aged 55-70 years in good health. Both conserved end residues are part of each CDR3. D genes are given only for firm matches. Only some rows state a clone size, as once, few, many or a class for expanded clones.

CDR3 protein: CASKGQSTDTQYF
CDR3 DNA: TGTGCCAGCAAAGGCCAGAGCACAGATACGCAGTATTTT
V gene: TRBV3-1
D gene: .
clone size: few
J gene: TRBJ2-3

CDR3 protein: CSATVLLPGTPYGYTF
CDR3 DNA: TGCAGTGCTACTGTATTACTTCCCGGGACCCCCTATGGCTACACCTTC
V gene: TRBV20-1
D gene: .
clone size: once
J gene: TRBJ1-2

CDR3 protein: CASSQLGRNQPQHF
CDR3 DNA: TGTGCCAGCAGCCAATTAGGCAGGAATCAGCCCCAGCATTTT
V gene: TRBV14
D gene: .
clone size: many
J gene: TRBJ1-5

CDR3 protein: CASSRGYNEQFF
CDR3 DNA: TGTGCCAGCAGCAGGGGTTACAATGAGCAGTTCTTC
V gene: TRBV7-2
D gene: .
clone size: many
J gene: TRBJ2-1

CDR3 protein: CASSEREMDGYTF
CDR3 DNA: TGTGCCAGCAGTGAAAGGGAAATGGATGGCTACACCTTC
V gene: TRBV25-1
D gene: .
clone size: few
J gene: TRBJ1-2

CDR3 protein: CSAQRADNAYTQYF
CDR3 DNA: TGCAGTGCCCAGAGGGCCGACAATGCCTATACGCAGTATTTT
V gene: TRBV20-1
D gene: .
clone size: few
J gene: TRBJ2-3

CDR3 protein: CATSPLGADNEQFF
CDR3 DNA: TGTGCCACCAGCCCTTTGGGGGCAGACAATGAGCAGTTCTTC
V gene: TRBV24-1
D gene: .
clone size: .
J gene: TRBJ2-1

CDR3 protein: CASSQGLGTNEKLFF
CDR3 DNA: TGTGCCAGCAGTCAAGGGTTGGGGACTAATGAAAAACTGTTTTTT
V gene: TRBV28
D gene: .
clone size: once
J gene: TRBJ1-4

CDR3 protein: CASSQFSGTPTDTQYF
CDR3 DNA: TGTGCCAGTAGTCAATTTTCCGGGACCCCGACAGATACGCAGTATTTT
V gene: TRBV19
D gene: .
clone size: .
J gene: TRBJ2-3

CDR3 protein: CSVGGGERDEQYF
CDR3 DNA: TGCAGCGTGGGCGGAGGGGAAAGGGACGAGCAGTACTTC
V gene: TRBV29-1
D gene: .
clone size: few
J gene: TRBJ2-7

CDR3 protein: CASSAQQGGEQFF
CDR3 DNA: TGTGCCAGCAGCGCACAACAAGGTGGTGAGCAGTTCTTC
V gene: TRBV7-2
D gene: .
clone size: .
J gene: TRBJ2-1

CDR3 protein: CSVRRGGDTQHF
CDR3 DNA: TGCAGCGTCAGAAGAGGGGGGGATACGCAGCATTTT
V gene: TRBV29-1
D gene: .
clone size: .
J gene: TRBJ1-5

CDR3 protein: CASSPLVLSTDTQYF
CDR3 DNA: TGTGCCAGCAGCCCCCTAGTGCTCAGCACAGATACGCAGTATTTT
V gene: TRBV12-3/TRBV12-4
D gene: .
clone size: .
J gene: TRBJ2-3

CDR3 protein: CSAGPRRGEKLFF
CDR3 DNA: TGCAGTGCTGGACCCAGGAGGGGTGAAAAACTGTTTTTT
V gene: TRBV20-1
D gene: .
clone size: once
J gene: TRBJ1-4

CDR3 protein: CATSDSRDSQETQYF
CDR3 DNA: TGTGCCACCAGTGATTCCCGGGACAGCCAAGAGACCCAGTACTTC
V gene: TRBV24-1
D gene: TRBD1
clone size: few
J gene: TRBJ2-5

CDR3 protein: CASSEGSNYGYTF
CDR3 DNA: TGTGCCAGCAGTGAGGGGTCTAACTATGGCTACACCTTC
V gene: TRBV7-2
D gene: .
clone size: many
J gene: TRBJ1-2

CDR3 protein: CASSSPTRILSLNEQFF
CDR3 DNA: TGTGCCAGCAGTTCTCCCACTAGGATTCTCTCTCTCAATGAGCAGTTCTTC
V gene: TRBV28
D gene: .
clone size: .
J gene: TRBJ2-1

CDR3 protein: CASNLGGSYNEQYF
CDR3 DNA: TGTGCCAGCAACCTCGGGGGGAGCTACAATGAGCAGTACTTC
V gene: TRBV2
D gene: TRBD2
clone size: once
J gene: TRBJ2-7

CDR3 protein: CASSLFGDTYNF
CDR3 DNA: TGCGCCAGCAGCTTGTTTGGGGATACGTATAATTTT
V gene: TRBV5-1
D gene: .
clone size: .
J gene: TRBJ2-3

CDR3 protein: CASSFAGNSNQPQHF
CDR3 DNA: TGTGCCAGCAGTTTTGCAGGCAATAGCAATCAGCCCCAGCATTTT
V gene: TRBV12-3/TRBV12-4
D gene: .
clone size: .
J gene: TRBJ1-5

CDR3 protein: CASSWTWDTQYF
CDR3 DNA: TGTGCCAGCAGCTGGACCTGGGATACGCAGTATTTT
V gene: TRBV7-9
D gene: .
clone size: .
J gene: TRBJ2-3

CDR3 protein: CASSSRTGGETQYF
CDR3 DNA: TGTGCCAGCAGCTCCCGGACAGGGGGAGAGACCCAGTACTTC
V gene: TRBV5-4
D gene: TRBD1
clone size: few
J gene: TRBJ2-5

CDR3 protein: CASSQEWAGAHEQYF
CDR3 DNA: TGCGCCAGCAGCCAAGAGTGGGCGGGGGCCCACGAGCAGTACTTC
V gene: TRBV4-3
D gene: .
clone size: .
J gene: TRBJ2-7

CDR3 protein: CASSYPGQGIQPQHF
CDR3 DNA: TGTGCCAGCAGTTACCCGGGACAGGGCATTCAGCCCCAGCATTTT
V gene: TRBV6-6
D gene: TRBD1
clone size: .
J gene: TRBJ1-5

CDR3 protein: CASSPAPQGANTEAFF
CDR3 DNA: TGTGCCAGCAGCCCAGCCCCCCAGGGGGCGAACACTGAAGCTTTCTTT
V gene: TRBV9
D gene: TRBD1
clone size: .
J gene: TRBJ1-1

CDR3 protein: CASSPALHGAFF
CDR3 DNA: TGTGCCAGCTCACCAGCCCTCCACGGGGCTTTCTTT
V gene: TRBV18
D gene: .
clone size: few
J gene: TRBJ1-1

CDR3 protein: CASSLARSSYEQYF
CDR3 DNA: TGTGCCAGCAGCTTGGCAAGGAGCTCCTACGAGCAGTACTTC
V gene: TRBV7-2
D gene: .
clone size: few
J gene: TRBJ2-7

CDR3 protein: CSLGGGRVTDTQYF
CDR3 DNA: TGCAGTCTGGGTGGCGGGAGGGTTACAGATACGCAGTATTTT
V gene: TRBV20-1
D gene: TRBD2
clone size: .
J gene: TRBJ2-3

CDR3 protein: CSAMGSLTSIGNSPLHF
CDR3 DNA: TGCAGTGCCATGGGCAGTCTCACGTCGATCGGGAATTCACCCCTCCACTTT
V gene: TRBV20-1
D gene: .
clone size: few
J gene: TRBJ1-6

CDR3 protein: CAWRTSGRILEQYF
CDR3 DNA: TGTGCCTGGAGGACTAGCGGGAGGATCTTGGAGCAGTACTTC
V gene: TRBV30
D gene: TRBD2
clone size: .
J gene: TRBJ2-4

CDR3 protein: CAIREWSTADTQYF
CDR3 DNA: TGTGCCATCAGGGAGTGGAGCACCGCAGATACGCAGTATTTT
V gene: TRBV10-3
D gene: .
clone size: .
J gene: TRBJ2-3

CDR3 protein: CASSQLGGFRNTGELFF
CDR3 DNA: TGTGCCAGCAGCCAACTGGGGGGGTTTCGGAACACCGGGGAGCTGTTTTTT
V gene: TRBV7-3
D gene: TRBD2
clone size: .
J gene: TRBJ2-2

CDR3 protein: CASRPGQGLVEQYF
CDR3 DNA: TGTGCCAGCAGGCCGGGACAGGGACTTGTTGAGCAGTACTTC
V gene: TRBV6-5
D gene: TRBD1
clone size: many
J gene: TRBJ2-7

CDR3 protein: CASSPPSTGLSGANVLTF
CDR3 DNA: TGCGCCAGCAGCCCACCGTCGACAGGCCTCTCTGGGGCCAACGTCCTGACTTTC
V gene: TRBV5-1
D gene: .
clone size: .
J gene: TRBJ2-6

CDR3 protein: CSARESRNTEAFF
CDR3 DNA: TGCAGTGCCAGGGAGAGCAGGAACACTGAAGCTTTCTTT
V gene: TRBV20-1
D gene: .
clone size: few
J gene: TRBJ1-1

CDR3 protein: CASSAQTSGRANEQYF
CDR3 DNA: TGTGCCAGCAGTGCCCAGACTAGCGGGAGGGCCAACGAGCAGTACTTC
V gene: TRBV6-1
D gene: TRBD2
clone size: .
J gene: TRBJ2-7

CDR3 protein: CAISESWGGETQYF
CDR3 DNA: TGTGCCATCAGTGAGTCATGGGGTGGAGAGACCCAGTACTTC
V gene: TRBV10-3
D gene: .
clone size: once
J gene: TRBJ2-5

CDR3 protein: CSARASGYEQYF
CDR3 DNA: TGCAGTGCTAGAGCCTCGGGTTACGAGCAGTACTTC
V gene: TRBV20-1
D gene: .
clone size: many
J gene: TRBJ2-7

CDR3 protein: CASSAGTVDEQYF
CDR3 DNA: TGTGCCAGCAGCGCCGGGACAGTCGACGAGCAGTACTTC
V gene: TRBV7-3
D gene: TRBD1
clone size: .
J gene: TRBJ2-7

CDR3 protein: CASSLGAGSGANVLTF
CDR3 DNA: TGCGCCAGCAGCTTGGGGGCCGGGTCTGGGGCCAACGTCCTGACTTTC
V gene: TRBV5-1
D gene: .
clone size: few
J gene: TRBJ2-6

CDR3 protein: CASSFEGASTDTQYF
CDR3 DNA: TGTGCCAGCAGCTTTGAGGGCGCCAGCACAGATACGCAGTATTTT
V gene: TRBV7-2
D gene: .
clone size: .
J gene: TRBJ2-3

CDR3 protein: CASSLTPTAYYGYTF
CDR3 DNA: TGTGCCAGCAGCTTAACTCCGACAGCATACTATGGCTACACCTTC
V gene: TRBV7-2
D gene: .
clone size: few
J gene: TRBJ1-2

CDR3 protein: CASSLVVLEAFF
CDR3 DNA: TGTGCCAGCAGTTTAGTTGTCCTTGAAGCTTTCTTT
V gene: TRBV27
D gene: .
clone size: .
J gene: TRBJ1-1

CDR3 protein: CASSFYNRQGLNYGYTF
CDR3 DNA: TGTGCCAGCAGCTTCTACAATCGACAGGGGTTGAACTATGGCTACACCTTC
V gene: TRBV7-2
D gene: TRBD1
clone size: .
J gene: TRBJ1-2

CDR3 protein: CSAREWGLVNYEQYF
CDR3 DNA: TGCAGTGCTAGAGAGTGGGGACTAGTTAACTACGAGCAGTACTTC
V gene: TRBV20-1
D gene: TRBD2
clone size: few
J gene: TRBJ2-7

CDR3 protein: CASSPFTQETQYF
CDR3 DNA: TGTGCCAGCTCACCATTCACCCAAGAGACCCAGTACTTC
V gene: TRBV18
D gene: .
clone size: few
J gene: TRBJ2-5

CDR3 protein: CASSQGGGDPYEQYF
CDR3 DNA: TGTGCCAGCAGCCAAGGTGGGGGGGACCCCTACGAGCAGTACTTC
V gene: TRBV3-1
D gene: TRBD2
clone size: .
J gene: TRBJ2-7

CDR3 protein: CASSLGAGRRNTGEQYF
CDR3 DNA: TGTGCCAGCAGCTTAGGGGCGGGACGTAGGAACACGGGGGAGCAGTACTTC
V gene: TRBV7-2
D gene: .
clone size: few
J gene: TRBJ2-7

CDR3 protein: CASGSGVAFKETQYF
CDR3 DNA: TGTGCCAGCGGTTCAGGGGTTGCCTTTAAAGAGACCCAGTACTTC
V gene: TRBV7-2
D gene: .
clone size: .
J gene: TRBJ2-5

CDR3 protein: CASGGGTGAYNEKLFF
CDR3 DNA: TGCGCCAGCGGCGGTGGGACAGGGGCTTATAATGAAAAACTGTTTTTT
V gene: TRBV5-1
D gene: TRBD1
clone size: .
J gene: TRBJ1-4

CDR3 protein: CASSKDQGIGNYGYTF
CDR3 DNA: TGTGCCAGCAGTAAAGACCAGGGGATTGGGAACTATGGCTACACCTTC
V gene: TRBV2
D gene: .
clone size: .
J gene: TRBJ1-2

CDR3 protein: CASSPGQNPYEQYF
CDR3 DNA: TGTGCCAGCAGCCCTGGACAGAACCCCTACGAGCAGTACTTC
V gene: TRBV28
D gene: .
clone size: few
J gene: TRBJ2-7